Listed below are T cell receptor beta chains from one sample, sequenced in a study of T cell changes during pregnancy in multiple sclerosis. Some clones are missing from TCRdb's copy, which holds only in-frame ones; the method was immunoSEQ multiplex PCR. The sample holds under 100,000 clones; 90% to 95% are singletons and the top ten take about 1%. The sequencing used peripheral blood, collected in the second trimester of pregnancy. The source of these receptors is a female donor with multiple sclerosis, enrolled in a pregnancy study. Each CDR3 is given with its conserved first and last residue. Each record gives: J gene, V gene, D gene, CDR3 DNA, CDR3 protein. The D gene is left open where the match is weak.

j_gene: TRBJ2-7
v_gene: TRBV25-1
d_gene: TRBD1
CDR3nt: TGTGCCAGCAGTGAGCGTGACAGGGGGCCTATCTACGAGCAGTACTTC
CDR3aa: CASSERDRGPIYEQYF

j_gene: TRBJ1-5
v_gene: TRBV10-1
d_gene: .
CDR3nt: TGCGCCAGCAGTTCCCAGGTCAATCAGCCCCAGCATTTT
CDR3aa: CASSSQVNQPQHF

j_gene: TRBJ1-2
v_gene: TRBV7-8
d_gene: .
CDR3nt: TGTGCCAGCAGCACAAGGGGTACAGGGCTTAGATATGGCTACACCTTC
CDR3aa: CASSTRGTGLRYGYTF

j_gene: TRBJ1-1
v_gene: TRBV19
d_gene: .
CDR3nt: TGTGCCAGTAGTATACAGGGTACCAAGAACACTGAAGCTTTCTTT
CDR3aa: CASSIQGTKNTEAFF

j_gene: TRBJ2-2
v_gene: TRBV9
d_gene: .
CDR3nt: TGTGCCAGCAGCTTAAAGGATAGGAGGGGAATCGGGGAGCTGTTTTTT
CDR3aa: CASSLKDRRGIGELFF

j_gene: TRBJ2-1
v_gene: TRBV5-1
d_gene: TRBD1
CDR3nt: TGCGCCAGCAGCTTGGAGGGACAGGGTTGGCAGTTCTTC
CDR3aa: CASSLEGQGWQFF

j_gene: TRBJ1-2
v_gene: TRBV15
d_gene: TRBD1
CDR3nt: TGTGCCACCAGCCGTCGGGGACAGGGGGCATTGTACACCTTC
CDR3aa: CATSRRGQGALYTF

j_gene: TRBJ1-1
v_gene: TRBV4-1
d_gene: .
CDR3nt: TGCGCCAGCAGCCAAGAGACAGGGAACACTGAAGCTTTCTTT
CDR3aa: CASSQETGNTEAFF

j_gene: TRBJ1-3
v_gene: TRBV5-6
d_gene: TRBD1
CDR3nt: TGTGCCAGCAGCCTCGGGCCGGACAGGGGGCCTGGAAACACCATATATTTT
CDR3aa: CASSLGPDRGPGNTIYF

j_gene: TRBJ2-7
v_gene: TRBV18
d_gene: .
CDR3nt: TGTGCCAGCTCACAAAACAGGGACGAGCAGTACTTC
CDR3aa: CASSQNRDEQYF

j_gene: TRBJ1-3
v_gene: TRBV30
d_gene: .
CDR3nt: TGTGCCTGGGCTTCCCCCGGACTCGTTGGAAACACCATATATTTT
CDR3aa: CAWASPGLVGNTIYF

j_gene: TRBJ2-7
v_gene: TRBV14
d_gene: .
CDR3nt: TGTGCCAGCAGCCGCGTCACAGGGACCGGAGAGCAGTACTTC
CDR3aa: CASSRVTGTGEQYF

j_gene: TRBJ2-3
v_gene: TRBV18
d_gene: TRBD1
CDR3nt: TGTGCCAGCTCACCGGGACAGGTCACAGATACGCAGTATTTT
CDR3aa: CASSPGQVTDTQYF

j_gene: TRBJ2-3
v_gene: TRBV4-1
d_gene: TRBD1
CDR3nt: TGCGCCAGCAGTCCTCCGGGACAGGACACTGGTACGCAGTATTTT
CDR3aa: CASSPPGQDTGTQYF

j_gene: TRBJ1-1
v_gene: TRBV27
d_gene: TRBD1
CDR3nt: TGTGCCAGCAGTTTATTTGGGACAGGAGTCCCTGAAGCTTTCTTT
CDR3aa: CASSLFGTGVPEAFF

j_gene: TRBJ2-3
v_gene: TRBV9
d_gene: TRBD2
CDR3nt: TGTGCCAGCAGCGCCCCAGGAGGGACTAGCGTCACAGATACGCAGTATTTT
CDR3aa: CASSAPGGTSVTDTQYF

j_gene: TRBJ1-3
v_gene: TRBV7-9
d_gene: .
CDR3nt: TGTGCCAGCAGCTTGGGGGACTTGTCTGGAAACACCATATATTTT
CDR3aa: CASSLGDLSGNTIYF

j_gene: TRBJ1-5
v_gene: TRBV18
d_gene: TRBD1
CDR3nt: TGTGCCAGCTCACCTCGGACAGGGCTTGGTAATCAGCCCCAGCATTTT
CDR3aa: CASSPRTGLGNQPQHF

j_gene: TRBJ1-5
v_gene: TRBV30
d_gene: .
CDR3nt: TGTGCCTGGAGTGGAGGCGGGGGGGCCCAGCATTTT
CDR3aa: CAWSGGGGAQHF

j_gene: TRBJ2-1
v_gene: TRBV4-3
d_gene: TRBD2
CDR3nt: TGCGCCAGCAGCCAAGGAATGGGGCTAGCGGGTTACAATGAGCAGTTCTTC
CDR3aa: CASSQGMGLAGYNEQFF

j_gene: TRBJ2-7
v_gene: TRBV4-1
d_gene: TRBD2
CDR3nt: TGCGCCAGCAGCCAAGACTCTGCTAGCGGGACGAGGGAGCAGTACTTC
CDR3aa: CASSQDSASGTREQYF

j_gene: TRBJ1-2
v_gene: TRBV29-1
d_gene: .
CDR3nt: TGCAGCGTCAAACGGACGGGGTTCTATGGCTACACCTTC
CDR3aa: CSVKRTGFYGYTF

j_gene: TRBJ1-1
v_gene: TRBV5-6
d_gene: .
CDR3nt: TGTGCCAGCAGTTCCGGGGGGACTGAAGCTTTCTTT
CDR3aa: CASSSGGTEAFF

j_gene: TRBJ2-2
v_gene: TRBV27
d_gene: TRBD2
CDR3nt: TGTGCCAGCAGTTTATCGTCGGGGACTAGCGGGAAGACCGGGGAGCTGTTTTTT
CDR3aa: CASSLSSGTSGKTGELFF